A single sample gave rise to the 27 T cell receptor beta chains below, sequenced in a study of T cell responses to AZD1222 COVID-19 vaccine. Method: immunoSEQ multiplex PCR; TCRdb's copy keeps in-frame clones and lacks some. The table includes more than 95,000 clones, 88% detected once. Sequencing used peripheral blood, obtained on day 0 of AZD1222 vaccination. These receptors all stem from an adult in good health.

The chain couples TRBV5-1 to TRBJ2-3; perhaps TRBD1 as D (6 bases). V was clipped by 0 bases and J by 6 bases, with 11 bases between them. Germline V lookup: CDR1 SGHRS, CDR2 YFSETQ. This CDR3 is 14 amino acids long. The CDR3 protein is CASSLGQGIDTQYF. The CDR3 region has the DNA TGCGCCAGCAGCTTGGGGCAGGGGATCGATACGCAGTATTTT.

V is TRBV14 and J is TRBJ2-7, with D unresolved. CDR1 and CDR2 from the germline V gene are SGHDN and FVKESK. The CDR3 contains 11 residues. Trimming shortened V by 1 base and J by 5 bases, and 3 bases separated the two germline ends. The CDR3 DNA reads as TGTGCCAGCAGCCAAGTACACGAGCAGTACTTC. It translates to CASSQVHEQYF.

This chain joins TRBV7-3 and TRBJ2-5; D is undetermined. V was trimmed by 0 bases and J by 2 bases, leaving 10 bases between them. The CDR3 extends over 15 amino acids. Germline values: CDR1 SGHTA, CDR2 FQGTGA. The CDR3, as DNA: TGTGCCAGCAGCTTAACCGGCCTGCTTCAAGAGACCCAGTACTTC. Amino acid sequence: CASSLTGLLQETQYF.

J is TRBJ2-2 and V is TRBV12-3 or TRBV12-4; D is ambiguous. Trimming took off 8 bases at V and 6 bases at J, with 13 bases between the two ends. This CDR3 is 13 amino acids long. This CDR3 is CASLSYGPGELFF. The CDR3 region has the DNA TGTGCCAGCCTCAGCTACGGCCCCGGGGAGCTGTTTTTT.

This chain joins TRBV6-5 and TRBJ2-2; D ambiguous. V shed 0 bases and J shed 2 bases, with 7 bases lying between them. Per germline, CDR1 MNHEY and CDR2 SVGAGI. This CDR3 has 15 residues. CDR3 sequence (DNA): TGTGCCAGCAGTTACTCGAGACATAACACCGGGGAGCTGTTTTTT. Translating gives CASSYSRHNTGELFF.

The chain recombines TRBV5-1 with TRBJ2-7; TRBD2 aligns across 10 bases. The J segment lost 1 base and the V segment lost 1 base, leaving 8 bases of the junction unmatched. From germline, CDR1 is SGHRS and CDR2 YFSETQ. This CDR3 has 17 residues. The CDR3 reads CASSLRSPAGGSYEQYF. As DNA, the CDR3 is TGCGCCAGCAGCTTGCGGTCCCCAGCGGGGGGGTCCTACGAGCAGTACTTC.

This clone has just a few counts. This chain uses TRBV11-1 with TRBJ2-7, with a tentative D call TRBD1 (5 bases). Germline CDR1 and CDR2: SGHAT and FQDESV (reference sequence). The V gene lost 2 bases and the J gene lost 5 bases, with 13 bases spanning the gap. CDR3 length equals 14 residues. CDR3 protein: CASSLSPGLDEQYF. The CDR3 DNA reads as TGTGCCAGCAGCTTATCCCCAGGGCTGGACGAGCAGTACTTC.

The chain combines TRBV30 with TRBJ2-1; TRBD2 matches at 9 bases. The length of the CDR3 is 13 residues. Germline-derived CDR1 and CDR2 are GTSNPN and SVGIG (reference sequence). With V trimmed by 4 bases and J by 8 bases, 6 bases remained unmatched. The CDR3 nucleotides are TGTGCCTGGACTAGCGGGATCGGGGATGAGCAGTTCTTC. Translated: CAWTSGIGDEQFF.

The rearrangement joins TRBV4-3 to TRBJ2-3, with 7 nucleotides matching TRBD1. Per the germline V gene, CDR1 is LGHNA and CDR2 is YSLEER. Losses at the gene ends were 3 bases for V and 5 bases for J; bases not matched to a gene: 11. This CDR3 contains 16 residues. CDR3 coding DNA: TGCGCCAGCAGCCATTACGGCGTGACAGGGCAAGATACGCAGTATTTT. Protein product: CASSHYGVTGQDTQYF.

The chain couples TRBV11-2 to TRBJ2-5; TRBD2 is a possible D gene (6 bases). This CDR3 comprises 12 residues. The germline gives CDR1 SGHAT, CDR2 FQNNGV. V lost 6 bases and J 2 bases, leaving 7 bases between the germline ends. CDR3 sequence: CASRGLQETQYF. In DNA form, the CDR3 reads TGTGCCAGCAGGGGACTTCAAGAGACCCAGTACTTC.

The CDR3 is CASSLTGGPQPQHF. The DNA of the CDR3 is TGTGCCAGTAGTTTAACAGGGGGCCCACAGCCCCAGCATTTT. The rearrangement joins TRBV19 to TRBJ1-5; 9 bases agree with TRBD1. Germline CDR1 reads LNHDA; CDR2 reads SQIVND (reference sequence). The J segment lost 7 bases and the V segment lost 5 bases, leaving 6 bases of the junction unmatched. The CDR3 covers 14 residues.

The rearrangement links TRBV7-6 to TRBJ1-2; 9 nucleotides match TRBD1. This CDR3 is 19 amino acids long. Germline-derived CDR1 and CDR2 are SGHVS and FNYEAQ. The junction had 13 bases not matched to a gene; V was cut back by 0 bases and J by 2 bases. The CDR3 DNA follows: TGTGCCAGCAGCTTAGCGTCGGTTCGTAGACAGGGGGAGAACTATGGCTACACCTTC. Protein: CASSLASVRRQGENYGYTF.

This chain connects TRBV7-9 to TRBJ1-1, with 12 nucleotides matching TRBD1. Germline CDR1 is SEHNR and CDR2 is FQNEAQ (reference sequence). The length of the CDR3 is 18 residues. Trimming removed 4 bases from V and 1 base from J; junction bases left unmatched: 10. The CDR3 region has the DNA TGTGCCAGCAGCTGGTCCCTGGGACAGGGGGCAAGGAACACTGAAGCTTTCTTT. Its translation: CASSWSLGQGARNTEAFF.

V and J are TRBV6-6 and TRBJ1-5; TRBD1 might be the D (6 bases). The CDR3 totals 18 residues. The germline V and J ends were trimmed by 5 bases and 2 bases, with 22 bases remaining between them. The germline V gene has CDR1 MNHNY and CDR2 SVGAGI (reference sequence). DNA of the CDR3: TGTGCCAGCAGTCCCCCGGTAGGGGGTGCTAGCGGCAATCAGCCCCAGCATTTT. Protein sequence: CASSPPVGGASGNQPQHF.

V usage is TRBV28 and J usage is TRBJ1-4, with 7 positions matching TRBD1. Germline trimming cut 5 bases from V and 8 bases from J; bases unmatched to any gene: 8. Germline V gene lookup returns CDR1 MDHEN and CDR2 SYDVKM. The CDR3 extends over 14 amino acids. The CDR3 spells CASSGRGLGEKLFF. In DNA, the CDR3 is TGTGCCAGCAGTGGGAGGGGGCTGGGGGAAAAACTGTTTTTT.

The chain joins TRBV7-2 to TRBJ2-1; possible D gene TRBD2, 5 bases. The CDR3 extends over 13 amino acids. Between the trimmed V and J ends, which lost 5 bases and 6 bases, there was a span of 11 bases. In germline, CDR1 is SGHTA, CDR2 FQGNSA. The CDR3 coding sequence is TGTGCCAGCAGCCTTGCCCGGGGCAATGAGCAGTTCTTC. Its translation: CASSLARGNEQFF. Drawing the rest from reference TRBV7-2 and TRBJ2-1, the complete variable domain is GAGVSQSPSNKVTEKGKDVELRCDPISGHTALYWYRQSLGQGLEFLIYFQGNSAPDKSGLPSDRFSAERTGGSVSTLTIQRTQQEDSAVYLCASSLARGNEQFFGPGTRLTVL.

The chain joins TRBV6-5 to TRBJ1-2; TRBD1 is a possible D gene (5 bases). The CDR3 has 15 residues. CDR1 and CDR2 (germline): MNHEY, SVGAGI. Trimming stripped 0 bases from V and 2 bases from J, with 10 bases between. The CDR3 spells CASSYSLGRNYGYTF. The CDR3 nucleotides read TGTGCCAGCAGTTACTCATTGGGACGGAACTATGGCTACACCTTC.

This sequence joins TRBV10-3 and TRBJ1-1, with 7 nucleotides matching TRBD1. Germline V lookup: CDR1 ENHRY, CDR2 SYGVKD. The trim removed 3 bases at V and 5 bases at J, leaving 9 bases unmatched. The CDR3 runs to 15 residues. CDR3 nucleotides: TGTGCCATCAGTGATATGGAGGGGGCATGGACTGAAGCTTTCTTT. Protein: CAISDMEGAWTEAFF.

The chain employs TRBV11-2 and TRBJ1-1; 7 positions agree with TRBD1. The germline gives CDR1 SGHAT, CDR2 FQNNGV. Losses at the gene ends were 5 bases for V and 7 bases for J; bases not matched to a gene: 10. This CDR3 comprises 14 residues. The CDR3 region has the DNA TGTGCCAGCAGCCAAAATGAGGGGGCGAGTGAAGCTTTCTTT. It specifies CASSQNEGASEAFF.

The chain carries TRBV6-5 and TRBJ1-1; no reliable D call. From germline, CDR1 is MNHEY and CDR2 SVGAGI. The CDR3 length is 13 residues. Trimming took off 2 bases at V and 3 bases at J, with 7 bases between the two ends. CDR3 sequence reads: CASSYGGHTEAFF. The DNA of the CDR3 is TGTGCCAGCAGTTACGGCGGACACACTGAAGCTTTCTTT.

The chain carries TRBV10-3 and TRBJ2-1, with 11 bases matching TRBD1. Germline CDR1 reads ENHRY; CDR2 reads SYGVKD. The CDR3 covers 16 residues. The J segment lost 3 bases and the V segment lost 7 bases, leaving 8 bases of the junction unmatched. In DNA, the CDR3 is TGTGCCATCACCAGGTCGGGACAGGGGGGCTACAATGAGCAGTTCTTC. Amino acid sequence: CAITRSGQGGYNEQFF.

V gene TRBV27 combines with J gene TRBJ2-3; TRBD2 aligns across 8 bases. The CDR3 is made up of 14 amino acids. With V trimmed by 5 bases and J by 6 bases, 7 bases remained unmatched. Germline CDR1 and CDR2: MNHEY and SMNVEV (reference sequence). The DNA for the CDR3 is TGTGCCAGCAGTCCGGGACTAGAGCCTGATACGCAGTATTTT. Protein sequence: CASSPGLEPDTQYF.

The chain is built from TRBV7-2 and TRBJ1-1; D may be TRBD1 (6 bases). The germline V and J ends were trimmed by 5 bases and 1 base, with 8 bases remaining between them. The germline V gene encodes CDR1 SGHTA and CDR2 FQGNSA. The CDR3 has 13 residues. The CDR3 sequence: CASSRDKNTEAFF. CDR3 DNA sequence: TGTGCCAGCAGCCGGGACAAGAACACTGAAGCTTTCTTT.

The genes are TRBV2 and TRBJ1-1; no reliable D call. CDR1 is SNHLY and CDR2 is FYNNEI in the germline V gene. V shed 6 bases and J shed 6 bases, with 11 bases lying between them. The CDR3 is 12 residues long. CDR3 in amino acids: CASRGLSAEAFF. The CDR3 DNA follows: TGTGCCAGCAGGGGCCTTAGTGCTGAAGCTTTCTTT.

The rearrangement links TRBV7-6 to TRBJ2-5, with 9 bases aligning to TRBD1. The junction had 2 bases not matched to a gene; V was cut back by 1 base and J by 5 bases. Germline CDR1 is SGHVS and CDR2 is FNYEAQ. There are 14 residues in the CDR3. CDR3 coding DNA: TGTGCCAGCAGCTTAGGCGGGACAGGGGAGACCCAGTACTTC. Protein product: CASSLGGTGETQYF.

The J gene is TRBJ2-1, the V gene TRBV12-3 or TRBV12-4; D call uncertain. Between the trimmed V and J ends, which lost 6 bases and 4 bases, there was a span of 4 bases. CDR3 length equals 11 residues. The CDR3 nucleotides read TGTGCCAGCAGAACTTACAATGAGCAGTTCTTC. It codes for CASRTYNEQFF.

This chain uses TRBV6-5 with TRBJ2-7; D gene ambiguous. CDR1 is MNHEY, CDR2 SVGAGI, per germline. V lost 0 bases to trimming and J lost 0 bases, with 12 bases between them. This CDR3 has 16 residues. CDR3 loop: CASSYSSVASSYEQYF. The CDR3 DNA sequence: TGTGCCAGCAGTTACTCTTCCGTGGCTAGCTCCTACGAGCAGTACTTC.